Shown below are 5 T cell receptor beta chains from a single sample sequenced in a study of T cell repertoires in cytomegalovirus infection. Their antigens are not known. TCRdb called the reads again in MiXCR, with one record for every CDR3 protein. The sample shows about 400,000 distinct CDR3 sequences, just under 35% of them seen only once. Here the sequenced sample was cultured PBMCs, taken from culture after CMV antigen stimulation. Receptors originate from a human donor in good health (CMV status not recorded). Some clones in this sample may be carry-over from other donors' samples.

This clonotype was seen ten or more times. In DNA, the CDR3 is TGTGCCAGCATAGCGGGGGACGCCAAAAACATTCAGTACTTC. This sequence encodes CASIAGDAKNIQYF. The chain combines TRBV6-1 with TRBJ2-4; the match to TRBD2 covers 9 bases. V dropped 7 bases and J dropped 1; count of bases not matched to a gene: 2. The CDR3 covers 14 residues. From germline, CDR1 is MNHNS and CDR2 SASEGT.

The chain combines TRBV2 with TRBJ2-5, with 7 positions matching TRBD2. Trimming cost V 4 bases and J 4 bases; bases outside gene matches: 3. Germline V lookup: CDR1 SNHLY, CDR2 FYNNEI. CDR3 length equals 13 residues. CDR3 in DNA: TGTGCCAGCAGTGGCGGGAGTCGAGAGACCCAGTACTTC. Protein: CASSGGSRETQYF.

The genes are TRBV4-1 and TRBJ1-5; D unclear. Germline values: CDR1 MGHRA, CDR2 YSYEKL. The CDR3 spans 14 residues. V lost 0 bases to trimming and J lost 2 bases, with 5 bases between them. CDR3 nucleotides: TGCGCCAGCAGCCAAGAGGGTCGCAATCAGCCCCAGCATTTT. Translating it yields CASSQEGRNQPQHF.

There are a few counts of this clonotype. The V and J genes are TRBV28 and TRBJ1-6, with unresolved D. Trimming stripped 9 bases from V and 7 bases from J, with 13 bases between. CDR1 is MDHEN and CDR2 is SYDVKM in the germline V gene. The CDR3 is 13 amino acids. CDR3 coding DNA: TGTGCCAGTCAGTCTAGAGAGAATTCACCCCTCCACTTT. The encoded protein is CASQSRENSPLHF. Filled out from reference TRBV28 and TRBJ1-6, the complete variable domain reads DVKVTQSSRYLVKRTGEKVFLECVQDMDHENMFWYRQDPGLGLRLIYFSYDVKMKEKGDIPEGYSVSREKKERFSLILESASTNQTSMYLCASQSRENSPLHFGNGTRLTVT.

In this sample, this clonotype turned up many times. This sequence joins TRBV4-1 and TRBJ1-5, with D possibly matching TRBD1 (5 bases). The germline gives CDR1 MGHRA, CDR2 YSYEKL. The CDR3 is 17 amino acids. V shed 3 bases and J shed 0 bases, with 15 bases lying between them. The CDR3 sequence: CASSHTPLDSSNQPQHF. The CDR3 nucleotides are TGCGCCAGCAGCCACACCCCCCTCGACAGTAGCAATCAGCCCCAGCATTTT.